This T cell receptor (beta chain) was observed in a study of human T cells and chemical hapten exposure. For the study at large: Patients, largely female, had alopecia areata, totalis or universalis.

The study's findings and limits: The study found expanded TCRs formed significantly more large CDR3 similarity clusters than controls.

Time point: pre-sensitization, week 0. Described treatment: therapeutic diphenylcyclopropenone sensitization with weekly scalp DPC. To note about this clonotype: What it recognizes is unknown.

In the library, unique molecular identifiers were attached to individual cDNA molecules. TCRdb itself ran the RACE reads through MiXCR, one entry per CDR3 protein. This table has about 350,000 distinct CDR3 sequences, roughly 6% appearing once. Per germline, CDR1 DFQATT and CDR2 SNEGSKA (reference sequence). The CDR3 runs to 14 residues. Deletions cut 5 bases from V and 3 bases from J, with 14 bases between. The chain recombines TRBV20-1 with TRBJ1-5, with D possibly TRBD1 on 5 matching bases. The sample here was whole blood, taken in connection with sensitization to the hapten diphenylcyclopropenone (DPC). The TCR sequence derives from a woman aged 18-29 years with alopecia areata. Some clones in this sample may be carry-over from other donors' samples. The CDR3 sequence: CSAAPGTLNQPQHF. DNA for the CDR3: TGCAGTGCTGCCCCCGGGACCCTCAATCAGCCCCAGCATTTT.